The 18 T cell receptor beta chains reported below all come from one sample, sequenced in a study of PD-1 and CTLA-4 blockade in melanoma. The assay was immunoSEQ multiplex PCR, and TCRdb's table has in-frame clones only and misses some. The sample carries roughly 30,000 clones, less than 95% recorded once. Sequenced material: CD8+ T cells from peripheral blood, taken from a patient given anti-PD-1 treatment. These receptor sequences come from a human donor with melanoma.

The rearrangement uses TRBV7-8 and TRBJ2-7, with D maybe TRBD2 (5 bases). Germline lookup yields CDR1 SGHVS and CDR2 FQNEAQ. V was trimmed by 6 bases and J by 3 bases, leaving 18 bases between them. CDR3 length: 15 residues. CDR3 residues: CASRLERGQSYEQYF. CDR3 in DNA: TGTGCCAGCAGACTTGAACGGGGTCAGAGCTACGAGCAGTACTTC. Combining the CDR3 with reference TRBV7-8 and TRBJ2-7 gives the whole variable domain GAGVSQSPRYKVAKRGQDVALRCDPISGHVSLFWYQQALGQGPEFLTYFQNEAQLDKSGLPSDRFFAERPEGSVSTLKIQRTQQEDSAVYLCASRLERGQSYEQYFGPGTRLTVT.

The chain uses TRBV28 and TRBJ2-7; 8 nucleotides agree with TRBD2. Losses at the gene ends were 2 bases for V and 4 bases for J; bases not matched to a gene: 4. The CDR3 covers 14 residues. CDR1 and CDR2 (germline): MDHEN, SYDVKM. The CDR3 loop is CASSLTGGKYEQYF. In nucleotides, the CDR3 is TGTGCCAGCAGTTTAACGGGAGGGAAGTACGAGCAGTACTTC.

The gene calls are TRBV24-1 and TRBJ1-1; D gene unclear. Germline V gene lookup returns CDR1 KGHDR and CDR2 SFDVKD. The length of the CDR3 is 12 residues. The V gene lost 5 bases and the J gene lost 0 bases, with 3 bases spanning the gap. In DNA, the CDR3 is TGTGCCACCAGTGGAGTGAACACTGAAGCTTTCTTT. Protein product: CATSGVNTEAFF.

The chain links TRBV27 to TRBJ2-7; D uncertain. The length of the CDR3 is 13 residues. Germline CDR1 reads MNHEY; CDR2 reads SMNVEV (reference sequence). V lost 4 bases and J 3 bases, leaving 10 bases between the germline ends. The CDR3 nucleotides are TGTGCCAGCAGTTCTGCAGCCGACTACGAGCAGTACTTC. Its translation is CASSSAADYEQYF.

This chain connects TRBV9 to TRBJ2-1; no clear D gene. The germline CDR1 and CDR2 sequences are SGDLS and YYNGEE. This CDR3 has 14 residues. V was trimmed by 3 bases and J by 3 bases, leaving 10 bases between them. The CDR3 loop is CASSDQPGYNEQFF. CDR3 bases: TGTGCCAGCAGCGATCAACCCGGCTACAATGAGCAGTTCTTC.

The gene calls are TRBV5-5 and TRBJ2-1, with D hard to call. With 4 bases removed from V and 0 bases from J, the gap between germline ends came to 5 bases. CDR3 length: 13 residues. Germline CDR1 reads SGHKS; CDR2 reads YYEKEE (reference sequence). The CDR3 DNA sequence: TGTGCCAGCAGCCTAAGCTCCTACAATGAGCAGTTCTTC. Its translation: CASSLSSYNEQFF. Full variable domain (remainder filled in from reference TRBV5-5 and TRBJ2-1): DAGVTQSPTHLIKTRGQQVTLRCSPISGHKSVSWYQQVLGQGPQFIFQYYEKEERGRGNFPDRFSARQFPNYSSELNVNALLLGDSALYLCASSLSSYNEQFFGPGTRLTVL.

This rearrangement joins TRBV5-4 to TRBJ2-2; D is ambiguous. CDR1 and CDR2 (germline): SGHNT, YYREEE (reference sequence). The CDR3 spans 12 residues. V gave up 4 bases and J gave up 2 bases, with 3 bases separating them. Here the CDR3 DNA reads TGTGCCAGCAGCACAAACACCGGGGAGCTGTTTTTT. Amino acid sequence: CASSTNTGELFF.

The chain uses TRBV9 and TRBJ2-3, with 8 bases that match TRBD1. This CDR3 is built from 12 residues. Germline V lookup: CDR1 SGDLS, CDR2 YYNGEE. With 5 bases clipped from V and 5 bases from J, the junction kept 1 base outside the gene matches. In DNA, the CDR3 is TGTGCCAGCAGAGGACAGGGAGATACGCAGTATTTT. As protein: CASRGQGDTQYF.

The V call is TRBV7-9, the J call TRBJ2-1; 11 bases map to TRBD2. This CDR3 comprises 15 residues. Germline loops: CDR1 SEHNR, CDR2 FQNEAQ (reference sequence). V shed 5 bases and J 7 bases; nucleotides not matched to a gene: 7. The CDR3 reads CASSTLAGGGNEQFF. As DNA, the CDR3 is TGTGCCAGCAGCACCTTAGCGGGAGGGGGGAATGAGCAGTTCTTC. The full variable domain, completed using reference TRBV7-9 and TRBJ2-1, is DTGVSQNPRHKITKRGQNVTFRCDPISEHNRLYWYRQTLGQGPEFLTYFQNEAQLEKSRLLSDRFSAERPKGSFSTLEIQRTEQGDSAMYLCASSTLAGGGNEQFFGPGTRLTVL.

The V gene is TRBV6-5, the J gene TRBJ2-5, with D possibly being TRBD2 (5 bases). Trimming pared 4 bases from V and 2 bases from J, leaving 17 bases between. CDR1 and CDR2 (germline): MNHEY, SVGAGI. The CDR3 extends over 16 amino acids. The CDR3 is CASSSLLAERQETQYF. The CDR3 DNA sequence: TGTGCCAGCAGTTCCCTTCTGGCGGAGCGGCAAGAGACCCAGTACTTC.

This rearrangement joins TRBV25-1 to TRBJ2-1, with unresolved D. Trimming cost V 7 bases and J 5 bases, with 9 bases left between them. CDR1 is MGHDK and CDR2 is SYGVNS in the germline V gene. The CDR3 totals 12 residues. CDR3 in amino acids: CASTTRNNEQFF. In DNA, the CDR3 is TGTGCCAGCACAACCAGAAACAATGAGCAGTTCTTC.

The CDR3 nucleotides read TGCAGCGTTTCCGGAGGGACTGAAGCTTTCTTT. Translated, it gives CSVSGGTEAFF. The chain links TRBV29-1 to TRBJ1-1; D unclear. CDR1 and CDR2 (germline): SQVTM, ANQGSEA. The germline V and J ends were trimmed by 5 bases and 5 bases, with 9 bases remaining between them. The CDR3 covers 11 residues.

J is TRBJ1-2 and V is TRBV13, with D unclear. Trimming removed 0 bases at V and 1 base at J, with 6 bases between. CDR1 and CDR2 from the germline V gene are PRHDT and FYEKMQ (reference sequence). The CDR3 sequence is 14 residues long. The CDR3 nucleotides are TGTGCCAGCAGCTTAGGCCTGGGTAACTATGGCTACACCTTC. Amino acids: CASSLGLGNYGYTF.

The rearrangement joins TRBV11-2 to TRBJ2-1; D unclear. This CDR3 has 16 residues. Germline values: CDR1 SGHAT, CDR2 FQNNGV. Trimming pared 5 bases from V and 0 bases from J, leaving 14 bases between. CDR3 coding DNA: TGTGCCAGCAGCCAGGACCTTGATTCCTCCTACAATGAGCAGTTCTTC. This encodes CASSQDLDSSYNEQFF.

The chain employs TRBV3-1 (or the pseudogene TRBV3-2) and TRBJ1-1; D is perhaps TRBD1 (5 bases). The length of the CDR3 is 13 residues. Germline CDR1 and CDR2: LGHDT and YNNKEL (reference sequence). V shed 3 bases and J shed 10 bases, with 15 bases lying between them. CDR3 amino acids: CASSQEVGRGAFF. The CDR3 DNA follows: TGTGCCAGCAGCCAGGAAGTGGGGCGCGGAGCTTTCTTT.

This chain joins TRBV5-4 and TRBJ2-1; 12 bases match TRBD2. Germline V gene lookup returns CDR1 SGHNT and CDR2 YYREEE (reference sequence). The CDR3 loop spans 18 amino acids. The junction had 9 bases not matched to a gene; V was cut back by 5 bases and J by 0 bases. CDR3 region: CASSPLAGGPSSYNEQFF. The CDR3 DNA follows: TGTGCCAGCAGTCCACTAGCGGGAGGACCAAGCTCCTACAATGAGCAGTTCTTC. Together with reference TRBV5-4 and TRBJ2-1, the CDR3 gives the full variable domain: ETGVTQSPTHLIKTRGQQVTLRCSSQSGHNTVSWYQQALGQGPQFIFQYYREEENGRGNFPPRFSGLQFPNYSSELNVNALELDDSALYLCASSPLAGGPSSYNEQFFGPGTRLTVL.

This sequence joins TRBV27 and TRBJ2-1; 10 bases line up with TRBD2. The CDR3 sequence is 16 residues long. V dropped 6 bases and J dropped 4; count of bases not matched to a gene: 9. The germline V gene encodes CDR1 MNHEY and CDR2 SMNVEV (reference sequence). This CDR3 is CASRLAGEAQYNEQFF. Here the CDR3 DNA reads TGTGCCAGCAGGCTAGCGGGAGAAGCTCAATACAATGAGCAGTTCTTC.

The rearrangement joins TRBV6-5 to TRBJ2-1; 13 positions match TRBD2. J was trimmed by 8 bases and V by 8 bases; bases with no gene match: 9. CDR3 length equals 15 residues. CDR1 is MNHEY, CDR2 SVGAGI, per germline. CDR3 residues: CASSRGTSGVDEQFF. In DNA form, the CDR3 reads TGTGCCAGCTCCAGGGGGACTAGCGGGGTGGATGAGCAGTTCTTC.